These 21 T cell receptor beta chains originate from one sample sequenced in a study of T cells in localized non-small cell lung cancer. The protocol was immunoSEQ multiplex PCR, while the TCRdb copy is restricted to in-frame clones and leaves out a portion. The top ten hold 4.1% of the sample, which has about 33,000 clones, approximately 87% seen once. The sample here was peripheral blood, taken before any cancer treatment. All receptors come from a man between 40 and 69 years old with stage I lung adenocarcinoma.

The chain joins TRBV5-6 to TRBJ2-2; D is possibly TRBD1 (7 bases). Trimming removed 1 base at V and 0 bases at J, with 13 bases between. The CDR3 extends over 17 amino acids. Germline V gene lookup returns CDR1 SGHDT and CDR2 YYEEEE. This CDR3 reads CASSLYSRGANTGELFF. CDR3 sequence (DNA): TGTGCCAGCAGCTTGTATAGCAGGGGGGCGAACACCGGGGAGCTGTTTTTT. Using reference TRBV5-6 and TRBJ2-2 for the parts outside the CDR3, the full variable domain is DAGVTQSPTHLIKTRGQQVTLRCSPKSGHDTVSWYQQALGQGPQFIFQYYEEEERQRGNFPDRFSGHQFPNYSSELNVNALLLGDSALYLCASSLYSRGANTGELFFGEGSRLTVL.

This clone was observed a single time. V gene TRBV11-2 combines with J gene TRBJ1-2; D possibly corresponds to TRBD1 (6 bases). V lost 5 bases and J 1 base, leaving 20 bases between the germline ends. The CDR3 has 17 residues. Germline CDR1 and CDR2: SGHAT and FQNNGV. CDR3 sequence: CASSPATPGVVNYGYTF. In nucleotides, the CDR3 is TGTGCCAGCAGCCCAGCAACCCCAGGGGTAGTTAACTATGGCTACACCTTC.

This sequence joins TRBV10-3 and TRBJ2-3, with D tentatively TRBD1 or TRBD2 (5 bases each). V lost 3 bases, J lost 4 bases, and 14 bases lay in between. This CDR3 region has 15 residues. Germline loops: CDR1 ENHRY, CDR2 SYGVKD. Written as DNA, the CDR3 is TGTGCCATCAGTGATCAGGGTGGTAGCGCAGATACGCAGTATTTT. Protein sequence: CAISDQGGSADTQYF.

The CDR3 region is CASSLRLRTEAFF. Written as DNA, the CDR3 is TGTGCCAGCAGCTTAAGACTCCGGACTGAAGCTTTCTTT. The V and J genes are TRBV7-2 and TRBJ1-1; no definite D call. This CDR3 has 13 amino acids. Trimming took 2 bases from V and 5 from J, leaving 9 bases between them. Germline V CDR1 and CDR2: SGHTA, FQGNSA.

The chain uses TRBV11-2 and TRBJ1-4; D not certain. CDR3 length equals 16 residues. The V end lost 5 bases, the J end lost 0 bases, and 13 bases lay between the germline ends. In germline, CDR1 is SGHAT, CDR2 FQNNGV. CDR3 residues: CASSQTLTATNEKLFF. CDR3 bases: TGTGCCAGCAGCCAGACATTGACGGCAACTAATGAAAAACTGTTTTTT.

This clone was seen a handful of times. The CDR3 sequence is CASSRDYSSDTQYF. The CDR3 nucleotides read TGCGCCAGCAGTCGGGACTACAGTTCGGATACGCAGTATTTT. The J gene is TRBJ2-3, the V gene TRBV5-1; 7 bases match TRBD2. V lost 5 bases to trimming and J lost 6 bases; unmatched junction nucleotides: 9. Germline lookup yields CDR1 SGHRS and CDR2 YFSETQ. The CDR3 runs to 14 residues.

This sequence joins TRBV10-3 and TRBJ2-1; TRBD1 aligns across 8 bases. V gave up 8 bases and J gave up 10 bases; unmatched junction bases: 10. CDR3 length: 13 amino acids. Germline V gene lookup returns CDR1 ENHRY and CDR2 SYGVKD. CDR3 sequence reads: CAIGGQAINEQFF. In nucleotides, the CDR3 is TGTGCCATCGGGGGACAGGCAATTAACGAGCAGTTCTTC.

The chain carries TRBV7-2 and TRBJ2-7; 7 bases fit TRBD2. Looked up from germline, CDR1 is SGHTA and CDR2 is FQGNSA. V lost 7 bases and J lost 3; bases outside the gene matches: 18. This CDR3 spans 17 amino acids. Written as DNA, the CDR3 is TGTGCCAGCACCCAAATTCTGGCCCCCCGGGGGGACTACGAGCAGTACTTC. Its translation is CASTQILAPRGDYEQYF.

The gene calls are TRBV5-5 and TRBJ1-2, with a weak D call TRBD1 (6 bases). Germline V CDR1 and CDR2: SGHKS, YYEKEE (reference sequence). The CDR3 has 13 amino acids. The V gene lost 2 bases and the J gene lost 2 bases, with 7 bases spanning the gap. CDR3 residues: CASSLGGNYGYTF. CDR3 bases: TGTGCCAGCAGCTTAGGGGGAAACTATGGCTACACCTTC. The full variable domain, completed using reference TRBV5-5 and TRBJ1-2, is DAGVTQSPTHLIKTRGQQVTLRCSPISGHKSVSWYQQVLGQGPQFIFQYYEKEERGRGNFPDRFSARQFPNYSSELNVNALLLGDSALYLCASSLGGNYGYTFGSGTRLTVV.

This clone was recorded once. The rearrangement joins TRBV7-2 to TRBJ2-5; D possibly matches TRBD1 or TRBD2 (6 bases each). Germline values: CDR1 SGHTA, CDR2 FQGNSA. The length of the CDR3 is 15 residues. The V and J ends lost 5 bases and 1 base respectively, with 14 bases between them. The CDR3 region is CASSDRTGAQETQYF. For the CDR3, the DNA is TGTGCCAGCAGCGACAGGACGGGGGCCCAAGAGACCCAGTACTTC.

The chain employs TRBV27 and TRBJ1-4; D unresolved. This CDR3 has 13 residues. The germline V gene encodes CDR1 MNHEY and CDR2 SMNVEV (reference sequence). Trimming stripped 11 bases from V and 0 bases from J, with 10 bases between. As DNA, the CDR3 is TGTGCCGTTCTAGACGCAACTAATGAAAAACTGTTTTTT. Translation: CAVLDATNEKLFF.

This rearrangement joins TRBV29-1 to TRBJ2-4; D perhaps matches TRBD2 (5 bases). The CDR3 sequence is 13 residues long. V was cut by 6 bases and J by 7 bases, with 16 bases left in between. Per germline, CDR1 SQVTM and CDR2 ANQGSEA. The CDR3: CSVKGGYANIQYF. CDR3 nucleotide sequence: TGCAGCGTAAAGGGCGGGTATGCTAACATTCAGTACTTC. Variable domain in full (rest from reference TRBV29-1 and TRBJ2-4): SAVISQKPSRDICQRGTSLTIQCQVDSQVTMMFWYRQQPGQSLTLIATANQGSEATYESGFVIDKFPISRPNLTFSTLTVSNMSPEDSSIYLCSVKGGYANIQYFGAGTRLSVL.

The chain combines TRBV18 with TRBJ1-1, with D possibly being TRBD1 (6 bases). Trimming removed 2 bases from V and 3 bases from J, with 13 bases in between. Per the germline V gene, CDR1 is KGHSH and CDR2 is LQKENI. This CDR3 comprises 15 residues. In nucleotides, the CDR3 is TGTGCCAGCTCACCATACACAGGGATTGACACTGAAGCTTTCTTT. The encoded protein is CASSPYTGIDTEAFF. The full variable domain, with the rest looked up from reference TRBV18 and TRBJ1-1, is NAGVMQNPRHLVRRRGQEARLRCSPMKGHSHVYWYRQLPEEGLKFMVYLQKENIIDESGMPKERFSAEFPKEGPSILRIQQVVRGDSAAYFCASSPYTGIDTEAFFGQGTRLTVV.

The chain carries TRBV19 and TRBJ1-2; D unclear. V was trimmed by 7 bases and J by 8 bases, leaving 20 bases between them. Germline CDR1 reads LNHDA; CDR2 reads SQIVND (reference sequence). The CDR3 runs 14 residues. The CDR3 loop reads CASTPLPGVEGYTF. The CDR3 nucleotides read TGTGCCAGTACACCCCTACCGGGAGTTGAAGGCTACACCTTC.

This rearrangement joins TRBV10-2 to TRBJ2-5; the match to TRBD2 covers 8 bases. The CDR3 extends over 17 amino acids. Germline V gene data show CDR1 as WSHSY and CDR2 as SAAADI. With 2 bases clipped from V and 4 bases from J, the junction kept 12 bases outside the gene matches. CDR3 sequence reads: CASSERRLAREGETQYF. The CDR3 DNA sequence: TGCGCCAGCAGTGAGAGGAGACTAGCGAGGGAAGGAGAGACCCAGTACTTC.

This sequence joins TRBV13 and TRBJ1-2; TRBD1 matches 9 bases. Germline V gives CDR1 PRHDT, CDR2 FYEKMQ (reference sequence). The V gene end was trimmed by 5 bases and the J gene end by 2 bases; junction bases not matched to a gene: 9. The CDR3 covers 16 residues. For the CDR3, the DNA is TGTGCCAGCAGCCGGGGGACCGGGACAGGGAACTATGGCTACACCTTC. As protein: CASSRGTGTGNYGYTF.

J is TRBJ1-1 and V is TRBV6-1, with D tentatively TRBD1 (5 bases). V was clipped by 6 bases and J by 7 bases, with 12 bases between them. Germline V gene lookup returns CDR1 MNHNS and CDR2 SASEGT. CDR3 length: 12 residues. CDR3 sequence reads: CASSLTGLEAFF. In nucleotides, the CDR3 is TGTGCCAGCAGCCTCACAGGCCTTGAAGCTTTCTTT.

The table lists this clone with a count of one. This sequence joins TRBV5-1 and TRBJ2-3, with TRBD2 matching over 10 bases. After removal of 4 bases from V and 2 bases from J, the junction contained 7 bases not matched to a gene. The CDR3 has 16 residues. The germline V gene encodes CDR1 SGHRS and CDR2 YFSETQ. This CDR3 is CASSIQRGGHTDTQYF. Here the CDR3 DNA reads TGCGCCAGCAGCATCCAGCGGGGGGGGCACACAGATACGCAGTATTTT.

The gene calls are TRBV7-9 and TRBJ1-4, with unresolved D. The CDR3 is 17 residues long. With 0 bases removed from V and 7 bases from J, the gap between germline ends came to 18 bases. CDR1 and CDR2 from the germline V gene are SEHNR and FQNEAQ (reference sequence). The CDR3 DNA sequence: TGTGCCAGCAGCTTAGCGCCCCTTAGGGCATCTGGTGAAAAACTGTTTTTT. It yields the protein CASSLAPLRASGEKLFF.

CDR3 sequence: CASSGGPGQGIQPQHF. In DNA, the CDR3 is TGTGCCAGCAGTGGCGGACCGGGACAGGGGATCCAGCCCCAGCATTTT. V gene TRBV2 combines with J gene TRBJ1-5, with TRBD1 matching 10 bases. The germline gives CDR1 SNHLY, CDR2 FYNNEI. The length of the CDR3 is 16 residues. Losses at the gene ends were 4 bases for V and 7 bases for J; bases not matched to a gene: 10.

The J gene is TRBJ2-1, the V gene TRBV10-3; 11 bases are a match to TRBD1. The V and J ends lost 10 bases and 6 bases, in that order; junction bases with no gene match: 14. The CDR3 contains 16 residues. CDR1 ENHRY and CDR2 SYGVKD come from the germline V gene. CDR3 sequence: CATAFPTGTGGNEQFF. The DNA for the CDR3 is TGTGCCACCGCATTCCCGACCGGGACAGGGGGCAATGAGCAGTTCTTC.